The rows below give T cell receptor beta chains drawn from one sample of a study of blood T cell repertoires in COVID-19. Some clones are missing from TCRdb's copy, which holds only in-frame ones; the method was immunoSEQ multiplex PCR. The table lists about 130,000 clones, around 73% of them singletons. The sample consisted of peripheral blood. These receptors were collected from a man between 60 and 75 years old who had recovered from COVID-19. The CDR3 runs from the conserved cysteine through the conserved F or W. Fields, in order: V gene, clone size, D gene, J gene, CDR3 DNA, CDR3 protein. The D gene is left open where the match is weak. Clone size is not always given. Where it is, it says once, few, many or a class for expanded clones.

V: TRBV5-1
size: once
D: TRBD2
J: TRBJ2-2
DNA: TGCGCCAGCAGCCCGGGGACTAGCGGAGGCAGCACCGGGGAGCTGTTTTTT
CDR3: CASSPGTSGGSTGELFF

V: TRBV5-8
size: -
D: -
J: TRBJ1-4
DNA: TGTGCCAGCAGCTCCCCTACAGCAGGGTTGAGTGAAAAACTGTTTTTT
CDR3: CASSSPTAGLSEKLFF

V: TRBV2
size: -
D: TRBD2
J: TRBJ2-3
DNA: TGTGCCAGCACTCGAGGGCAGAGGACTAGCGGGGGGGCGACAGATACGCAGTATTTT
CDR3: CASTRGQRTSGGATDTQYF

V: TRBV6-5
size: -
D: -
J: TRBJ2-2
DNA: TGTGCCAGCAGTTACCTCGTCTCGAACACCGGGGAGCTGTTTTTT
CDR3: CASSYLVSNTGELFF

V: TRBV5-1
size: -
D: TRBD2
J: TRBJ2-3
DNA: TGCGCCAGCAGCCTGGCCGGGAATAGCGGGGGCTCAGATACGCAGTATTTT
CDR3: CASSLAGNSGGSDTQYF

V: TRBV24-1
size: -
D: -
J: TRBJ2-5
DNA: TGTGCCACCAGTGATTTTCCCCCGGGGGAGACCCAGTACTTC
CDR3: CATSDFPPGETQYF

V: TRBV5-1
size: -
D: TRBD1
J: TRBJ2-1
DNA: TGCGCCAGCAGCACGGGACAGAACAATGAGCAGTTCTTC
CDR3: CASSTGQNNEQFF

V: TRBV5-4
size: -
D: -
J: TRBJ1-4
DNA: TGTGCCAGCAGCTTGGACCCGGGTGAAAAACTGTTTTTT
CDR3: CASSLDPGEKLFF

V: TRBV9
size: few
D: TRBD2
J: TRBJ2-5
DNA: TGTGCCAGCAGCAAGGGGCTAGCGGGATCAGAGACCCAGTACTTC
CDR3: CASSKGLAGSETQYF

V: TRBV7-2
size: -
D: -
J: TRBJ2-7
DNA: TGTGCCAGCAGCTTAGGTCACAGCTCCTACGAGCAGTACTTC
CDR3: CASSLGHSSYEQYF

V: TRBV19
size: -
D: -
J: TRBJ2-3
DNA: TGTGCCAGTAGTATAGATCTCAGGGGAGATACGCAGTATTTT
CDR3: CASSIDLRGDTQYF

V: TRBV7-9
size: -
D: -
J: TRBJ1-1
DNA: TGTGCCAGCAGCCTCGGAGGGAATTCTGAAGCTTTCTTT
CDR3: CASSLGGNSEAFF

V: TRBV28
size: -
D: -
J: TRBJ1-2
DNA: TGTGCCAGCAGTTTAAGGGGGTTCAACTATGGCTACACCTTC
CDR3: CASSLRGFNYGYTF